The source of this T cell receptor beta chain is a study of neurological immune-mediated disorders. Study findings and constraints: The expanded clones of different subjects shared no CDR3 amino acid sequences (suggesting private repertoires in all groups).

CDR3 length equals 15 residues. Losses at the gene ends were 5 bases for V and 0 bases for J; bases not matched to a gene: 3. Germline assignment: CDR1 SGHTA and CDR2 FQGNSA. Using its own MiXCR run on the 5' RACE reads, TCRdb lists one record per CDR3 protein. The sample records over 45,000 distinct CDR3 sequences, around 3.3% being singletons. This clonotype was seen many times. No antigen is known for it. The unsorted libraries were prepared from 2 million PBMCs (stored at -80 C). This receptor was obtained from a woman aged 45-60 years with multiple sclerosis. The sequenced material came from PBMCs. The genes are TRBV7-2 and TRBJ1-3; 8 bases are shared with TRBD1. CDR3 sequence (DNA): TGTGCCAGCAGCGACGACAGGGGCTCTGGAAACACCATATATTTT. Translation: CASSDDRGSGNTIYF.